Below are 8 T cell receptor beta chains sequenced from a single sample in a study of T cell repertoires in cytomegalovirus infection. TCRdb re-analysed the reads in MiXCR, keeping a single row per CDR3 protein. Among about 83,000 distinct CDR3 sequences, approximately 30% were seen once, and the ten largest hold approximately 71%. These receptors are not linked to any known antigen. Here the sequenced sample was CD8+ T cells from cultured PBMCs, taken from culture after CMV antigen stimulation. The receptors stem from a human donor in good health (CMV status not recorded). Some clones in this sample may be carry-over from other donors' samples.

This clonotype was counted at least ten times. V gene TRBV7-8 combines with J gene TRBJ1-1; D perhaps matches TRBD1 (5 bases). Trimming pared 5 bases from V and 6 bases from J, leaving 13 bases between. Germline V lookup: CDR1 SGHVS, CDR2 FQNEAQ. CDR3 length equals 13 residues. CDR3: CASSPQGWPEAFF. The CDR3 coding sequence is TGTGCCAGCAGCCCGCAGGGTTGGCCTGAAGCTTTCTTT.

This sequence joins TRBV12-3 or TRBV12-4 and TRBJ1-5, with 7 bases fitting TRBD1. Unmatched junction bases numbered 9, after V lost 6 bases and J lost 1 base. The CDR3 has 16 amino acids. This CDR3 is CASSTGQPGSNQPQHF. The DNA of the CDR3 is TGTGCCAGCAGCACGGGACAGCCTGGGAGCAATCAGCCCCAGCATTTT.

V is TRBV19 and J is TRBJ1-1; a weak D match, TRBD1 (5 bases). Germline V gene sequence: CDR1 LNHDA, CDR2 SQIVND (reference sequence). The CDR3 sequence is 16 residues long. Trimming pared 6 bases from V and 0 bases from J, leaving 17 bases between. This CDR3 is CASSPEVGGVNTEAFF. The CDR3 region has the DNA TGTGCCAGTAGCCCCGAGGTTGGAGGGGTGAACACTGAAGCTTTCTTT.

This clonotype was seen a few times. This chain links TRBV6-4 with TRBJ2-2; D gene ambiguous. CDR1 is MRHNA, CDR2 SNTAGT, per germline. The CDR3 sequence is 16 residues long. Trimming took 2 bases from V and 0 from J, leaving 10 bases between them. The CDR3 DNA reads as TGTGCCAGCAGTGACATGGACGGTTCGAACACCGGGGAGCTGTTTTTT. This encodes CASSDMDGSNTGELFF.

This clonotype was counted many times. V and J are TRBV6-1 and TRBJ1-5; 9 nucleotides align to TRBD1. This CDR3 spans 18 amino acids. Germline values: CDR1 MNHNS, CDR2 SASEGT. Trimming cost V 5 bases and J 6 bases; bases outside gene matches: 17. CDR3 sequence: CASSPPPDRGGRGQPQHF. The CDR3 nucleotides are TGTGCCAGCAGTCCCCCACCGGACAGGGGCGGTCGCGGTCAGCCCCAGCATTTT.

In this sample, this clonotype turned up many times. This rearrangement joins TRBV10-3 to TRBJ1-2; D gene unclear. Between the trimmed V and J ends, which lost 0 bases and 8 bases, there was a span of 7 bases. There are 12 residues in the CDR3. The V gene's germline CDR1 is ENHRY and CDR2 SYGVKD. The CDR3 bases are TGTGCCATCAGTGAGTCGGAGGAGGGCTACACCTTC. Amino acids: CAISESEEGYTF.

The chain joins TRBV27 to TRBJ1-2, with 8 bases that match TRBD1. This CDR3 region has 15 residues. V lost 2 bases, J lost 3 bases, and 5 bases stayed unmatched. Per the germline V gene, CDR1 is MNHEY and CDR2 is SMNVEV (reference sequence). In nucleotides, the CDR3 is TGTGCCAGCAGTTTACAGGGGGCAGGGCACTATGGCTACACCTTC. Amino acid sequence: CASSLQGAGHYGYTF.

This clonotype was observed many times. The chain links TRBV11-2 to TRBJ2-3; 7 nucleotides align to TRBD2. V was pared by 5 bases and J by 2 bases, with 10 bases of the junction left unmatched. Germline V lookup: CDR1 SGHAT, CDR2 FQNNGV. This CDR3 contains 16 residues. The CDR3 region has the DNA TGTGCCAGCAGCCGGGGACTGGGGGGGTTCACAGATACGCAGTATTTT. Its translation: CASSRGLGGFTDTQYF.